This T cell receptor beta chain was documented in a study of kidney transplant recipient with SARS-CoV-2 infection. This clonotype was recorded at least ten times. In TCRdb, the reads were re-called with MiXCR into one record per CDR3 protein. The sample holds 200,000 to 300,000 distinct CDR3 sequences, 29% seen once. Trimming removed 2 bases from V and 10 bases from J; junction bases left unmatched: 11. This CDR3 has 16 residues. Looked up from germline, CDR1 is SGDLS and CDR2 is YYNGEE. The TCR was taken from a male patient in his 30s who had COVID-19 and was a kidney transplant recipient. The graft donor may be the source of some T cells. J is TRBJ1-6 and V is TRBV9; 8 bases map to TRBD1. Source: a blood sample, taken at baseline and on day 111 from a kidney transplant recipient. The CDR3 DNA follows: TGTGCCAGCAGCGTTGCGTCACAGGGGGAAAAGTCACCCCTCCACTTT. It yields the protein CASSVASQGEKSPLHF.